A single T cell receptor (beta chain) is shown here with its context. Antigen unknown. The data are from a study of T cell repertoires in cytomegalovirus infection. On the study more broadly: CMV infection together with matching HLA type was indicated by public TCR beta signatures.

Per the germline V gene, CDR1 is MNHEY and CDR2 is SVGEGT. Trimming pared 2 bases from V and 6 bases from J, leaving 16 bases between. The CDR3 sequence is 16 residues long. TCRdb processed the reads anew with MiXCR; each CDR3 protein has one entry. Altogether around 310,000 distinct CDR3 sequences are present, 15% to 20% being singletons, with the ten largest covering about 11%. Overall study findings and caveats: Ex vivo, HLA-C-restricted CMV-specific TCR beta clonotypes prevailed over the rest of the response. Cumulative public TCR beta family frequency identified CMV carriers with the relevant HLA.

The source material was PBMCs. The TCR originated in a human donor in good health (CMV status not recorded). Some clones in this sample may be carry-over from other donors' samples. The chain joins TRBV6-2 or TRBV6-3 to TRBJ2-2; no clear D gene. The CDR3: CASSYRASATSGELFF. The CDR3 region has the DNA TGTGCCAGCAGTTACCGAGCGTCAGCAACCTCCGGGGAGCTGTTTTTT.